Presented here are 22 T cell receptor beta chains from one specimen sequenced in a study of shared clonotypes between healthy human individuals. Profiling relied on immunoSEQ multiplex PCR, and the TCRdb table lists in-frame clones only, not all of them. The sample records more than 90,000 clones, 65% to 70% being singletons. Sequences were obtained from memory CD8+ T cells sorted from blood. Subset denoted: CD45RO+ cells pooled with CCR7-negative TemRA cells. The source of these receptors is a young man in good health.

The gene calls are TRBV5-8 and TRBJ1-5, with a possible D match to TRBD1 (6 bases). V was clipped by 4 bases and J by 3 bases, with 11 bases between them. This CDR3 is 14 amino acids long. Germline CDR1 SGHTS, CDR2 YDEGEE. CDR3 region: CASSPWTVNQPQHF. In DNA, the CDR3 is TGTGCCAGCAGCCCATGGACAGTCAATCAGCCCCAGCATTTT.

This clone has just a few counts. The J gene is TRBJ2-3, the V gene TRBV7-6, with 16 bases that match TRBD2. The CDR3 has 20 residues. Trimming removed 5 bases from V and 6 bases from J; junction bases left unmatched: 17. Per germline, CDR1 SGHVS and CDR2 FNYEAQ. CDR3 nucleotide sequence: TGTGCCAGCAGCCTCACCCCAGGGGGACTAGCGGGAGGGCCTAGGGATACGCAGTATTTT. This translates into CASSLTPGGLAGGPRDTQYF.

This clone was seen many times. The J gene is TRBJ2-2, the V gene TRBV6-4, with TRBD2 matching 11 bases. The germline gives CDR1 MRHNA, CDR2 SNTAGT. Losses at the gene ends were 4 bases for V and 4 bases for J; bases not matched to a gene: 2. CDR3 length equals 15 residues. For the CDR3, the DNA is TGTGCCAGCAGTGCCGGGACTAGCGGCACCGGGGAGCTGTTTTTT. Translating gives CASSAGTSGTGELFF.

The V and J genes are TRBV14 and TRBJ2-7, with a possible D match to TRBD1 (5 bases). V lost 5 bases, J lost 3 bases, and 11 bases lay in between. The CDR3 runs 13 residues. Looked up from germline, CDR1 is SGHDN and CDR2 is FVKESK. This chain's CDR3 is CASSFRTSYEQYF. The CDR3 nucleotides are TGTGCCAGCAGCTTCCGGACAAGCTACGAGCAGTACTTC.

The genes are TRBV5-6 and TRBJ2-7; D ambiguous. This CDR3 is built from 11 residues. CDR1 is SGHDT, CDR2 YYEEEE, per germline. V was pared by 0 bases and J by 5 bases, with 3 bases between. CDR3 bases: TGTGCCAGCAGCTTGGTAGACGAGCAGTACTTC. Amino acids: CASSLVDEQYF.

This clone was counted many times. The V call is TRBV7-8, the J call TRBJ2-2; TRBD2 aligns across 12 bases. The germline gives CDR1 SGHVS, CDR2 FQNEAQ. The V and J ends lost 1 base and 9 bases, in that order; junction bases with no gene match: 6. CDR3 length: 16 residues. CDR3 DNA sequence: TGTGCCAGCAGCTTAGTGACTAGCGGGAGTTCCTGGGAGCTGTTTTTT. Its translation is CASSLVTSGSSWELFF. Together with reference TRBV7-8 and TRBJ2-2, the CDR3 gives the full variable domain: GAGVSQSPRYKVAKRGQDVALRCDPISGHVSLFWYQQALGQGPEFLTYFQNEAQLDKSGLPSDRFFAERPEGSVSTLKIQRTQQEDSAVYLCASSLVTSGSSWELFFGEGSRLTVL.

This rearrangement joins TRBV12-1 to TRBJ2-7; the D call of TRBD2 is as the table states it, not checked on the DNA. TRBV12-1 has pseudogene status. This CDR3 has 15 amino acids. The CDR3 sequence is CASSLGAGGTYEQYF. In DNA form, the CDR3 reads TGTGCCAGCAGCTTGGGGGCGGGAGGAACCTACGAGCAGTACTTC.

The chain uses TRBV5-1 and TRBJ2-4; 10 bases line up with TRBD2. This CDR3 has 17 residues. Unmatched junction bases numbered 7, after V lost 4 bases and J lost 0 bases. Germline V gene data show CDR1 as SGHRS and CDR2 as YFSETQ. CDR3 loop: CASSPGLAIIAKNIQYF. Written as DNA, the CDR3 is TGCGCCAGCAGCCCGGGACTAGCGATCATAGCCAAAAACATTCAGTACTTC. Full variable domain (outside the CDR3, taken from reference TRBV5-1 and TRBJ2-4): KAGVTQTPRYLIKTRGQQVTLSCSPISGHRSVSWYQQTPGQGLQFLFEYFSETQRNKGNFPGRFSGRQFSNSRSEMNVSTLELGDSALYLCASSPGLAIIAKNIQYFGAGTRLSVL.

The chain uses TRBV27 and TRBJ2-1; 8 bases are shared with TRBD1. Germline V gene data show CDR1 as MNHEY and CDR2 as SMNVEV (reference sequence). This CDR3 spans 19 amino acids. Trimming at V came to 8 bases and at J to 8 bases, leaving 26 bases not matched to a gene. DNA for the CDR3: TGTGCCAGCCGAATCGGGCCCCGGAGGTGGCAGGGGGCTATCTATGAGCAGTTCTTC. Residues: CASRIGPRRWQGAIYEQFF.

The rearrangement links TRBV7-4 to TRBJ2-1; D is uncertain. The germline gives CDR1 SGHVT, CDR2 SQSDAQ. V lost 2 bases and J lost 10, with 12 bases in between. This CDR3 has 13 residues. CDR3 region: CASSLLSMGEQFF. As DNA, the CDR3 is TGTGCCAGCAGCTTATTGTCGATGGGGGAGCAGTTCTTC.

Note on this clone: Without the conserved terminal phenylalanine or tryptophan, this CDR3 likely stems from a read error. Because the CDR3's place on the DNA is in doubt, the DNA is left out and the CDR3 is given as listed by TCRdb. The genes are TRBV7-9 and TRBJ2-7; TRBD2 is the table's D call, not checked against the DNA. Germline CDR1 and CDR2: SEHNR and FQNEAQ (reference sequence). The CDR3 is 9 residues long, ends included. CDR3: CARGSGLHP.

The table lists this clone with a count of one. This chain joins TRBV7-6 and TRBJ1-1; a possible D gene is TRBD1 (6 bases). V was pared by 4 bases and J by 5 bases, with 11 bases between. CDR1 and CDR2 from the germline V gene are SGHVS and FNYEAQ. The CDR3 runs to 13 residues. The CDR3 DNA sequence: TGTGCCAGCAGCTCGGCAGGGGCAACTGAAGCTTTCTTT. It is translated as CASSSAGATEAFF. Based on the CDR3 plus reference TRBV7-6 and TRBJ1-1, the full variable domain is GAGVSQSPRYKVTKRGQDVALRCDPISGHVSLYWYRQALGQGPEFLTYFNYEAQQDKSGLPNDRFSAERPEGSISTLTIQRTEQRDSAMYRCASSSAGATEAFFGQGTRLTVV.

This clone was counted between two and nine times. The chain recombines TRBV6-6 with TRBJ1-5; no clear D gene. The CDR3 extends over 16 amino acids. In germline, CDR1 is MNHNY, CDR2 SVGAGI (reference sequence). The germline V and J ends were trimmed by 0 bases and 1 base, with 10 bases remaining between them. CDR3 sequence (DNA): TGTGCCAGCAGTTACTCTCCCGGGGAGAGCAATCAGCCCCAGCATTTT. It specifies CASSYSPGESNQPQHF.

This chain joins TRBV5-1 and TRBJ2-3, with a tentative D call TRBD2 (5 bases). This CDR3 has 14 residues. V lost 3 bases and J 2 bases, leaving 10 bases between the germline ends. Germline CDR1 SGHRS, CDR2 YFSETQ. CDR3 sequence reads: CASSWTVLTDTQYF. CDR3 sequence (DNA): TGCGCCAGCAGCTGGACTGTTCTCACAGATACGCAGTATTTT.

The chain joins TRBV21-1 to TRBJ1-3. TRBV21-1 is classified as a pseudogene. This CDR3 region has 17 residues. The CDR3 protein is CASSNLGGRPSGNTIYF. The DNA for the CDR3 is TGTGCCAGCAGCAACCTTGGGGGGCGTCCCTCTGGAAACACCATATATTTT.

V usage is TRBV7-6 and J usage is TRBJ2-6, with D uncertain. The CDR3 contains 14 residues. CDR1 is SGHVS and CDR2 is FNYEAQ in the germline V gene. Trimming removed 11 bases from V and 0 bases from J, with 11 bases in between. CDR3 coding DNA: TGTGCCGCCACTAAGGGCTCTGGGGCCAACGTCCTGACTTTC. This sequence encodes CAATKGSGANVLTF. Full variable domain (outside the CDR3, taken from reference TRBV7-6 and TRBJ2-6): GAGVSQSPRYKVTKRGQDVALRCDPISGHVSLYWYRQALGQGPEFLTYFNYEAQQDKSGLPNDRFSAERPEGSISTLTIQRTEQRDSAMYRCAATKGSGANVLTFGAGSRLTVL.

The chain combines TRBV5-5 with TRBJ1-2; unclear D gene. Trimming took off 4 bases at V and 7 bases at J, with 14 bases between the two ends. The CDR3 totals 13 residues. Germline loops: CDR1 SGHKS, CDR2 YYEKEE (reference sequence). DNA of the CDR3: TGTGCCAGCAGCATTCGCTCTTCCCGTGGCTACACCTTC. Translating it yields CASSIRSSRGYTF.

The rearrangement joins TRBV29-1 to TRBJ2-7; 8 nucleotides agree with TRBD1. The CDR3 is 13 amino acids. The V and J ends lost 3 bases and 2 bases, in that order; junction bases with no gene match: 3. Per germline, CDR1 SQVTM and CDR2 ANQGSEA. CDR3 residues: CSVEEDRAYEQYF. As DNA, the CDR3 is TGCAGCGTTGAGGAGGACAGGGCCTACGAGCAGTACTTC.

The chain couples TRBV5-1 to TRBJ1-4, with D tentatively TRBD1 (5 bases). The CDR3 spans 16 residues. V was shortened by 1 base and J by 7 bases, with 17 bases between the two germline ends. Germline CDR1 is SGHRS and CDR2 is YFSETQ. As DNA, the CDR3 is TGCGCCAGCAGCTTGACCCCATCCAGGGTCGGTGAAAAACTGTTTTTT. Its protein product is CASSLTPSRVGEKLFF.

The CDR3 DNA follows: TGTGCCAGCAGTTACGCTTGGACTAGCGGAAATGAGCAGTTCTTC. It encodes CASSYAWTSGNEQFF. V is TRBV6-5 and J is TRBJ2-1; 10 nucleotides align to TRBD2. The V segment lost 2 bases and the J segment 7 bases; nucleotides outside the gene matches: 5. CDR3 size: 15 residues. Germline V lookup: CDR1 MNHEY, CDR2 SVGAGI.

This chain links TRBV28 with TRBJ2-7, with 10 bases lining up with TRBD1. V trimming: 2 bases; J trimming: 4 bases; junction bases outside the gene matches: 5. Germline lookup yields CDR1 MDHEN and CDR2 SYDVKM. This CDR3 spans 15 amino acids. The CDR3 reads CASSLGGQGWYEQYF. CDR3 in DNA: TGTGCCAGCAGTTTAGGGGGACAGGGGTGGTACGAGCAGTACTTC.

This clone was detected only a few times. This chain joins TRBV1 and TRBJ2-1; the D segment call TRBD2 is taken from the table without a DNA check. TRBV1 is given as a pseudogene. The CDR3 runs 15 residues. CDR3: CTSSQVRGLGVEQFF. The CDR3 DNA sequence: TGCACCAGCAGCCAAGTCCGAGGACTAGGAGTCGAGCAGTTCTTC.